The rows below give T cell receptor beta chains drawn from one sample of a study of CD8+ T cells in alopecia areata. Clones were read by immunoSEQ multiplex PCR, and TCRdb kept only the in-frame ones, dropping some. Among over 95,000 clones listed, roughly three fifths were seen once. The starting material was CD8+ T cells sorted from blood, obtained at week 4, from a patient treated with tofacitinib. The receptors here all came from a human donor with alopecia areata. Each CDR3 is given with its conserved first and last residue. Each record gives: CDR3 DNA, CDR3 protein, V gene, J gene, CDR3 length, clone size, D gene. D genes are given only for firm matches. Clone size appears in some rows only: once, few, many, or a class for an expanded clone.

DNA: TGTGCCACCAGCAGAGATATCGCGGACGGCGGCTATGGCTACACCTTC; CDR3: CATSRDIADGGYGYTF; V: TRBV15; J: TRBJ1-2; length: 16; size: .; D: .
DNA: TGTGCCAGCAGCTTAGTCAGCGAGGCCTACAATGAGCAGTTCTTC; CDR3: CASSLVSEAYNEQFF; V: TRBV7-6; J: TRBJ2-1; length: 15; size: once; D: .
DNA: TGTGCCAGCAGTTACTCGGGGCCTCCGGAGGAGCAGTTCTTC; CDR3: CASSYSGPPEEQFF; V: TRBV6-6; J: TRBJ2-1; length: 14; size: .; D: .
DNA: TGTGCCAGCAGCGACCCGGGGACAGGGCCAGATACGCAGTATTTT; CDR3: CASSDPGTGPDTQYF; V: TRBV7-9; J: TRBJ2-3; length: 15; size: .; D: TRBD1
DNA: TGTGCCAGCAGCAGGAGTCACCGGGGCCTAGAAAGGACCCAGTACTTC; CDR3: CASSRSHRGLERTQYF; V: TRBV7-2; J: TRBJ2-5; length: 16; size: .; D: .
DNA: TGTGCCAGCAGTACAGGACAGGGGACTGAAGCTTTCTTT; CDR3: CASSTGQGTEAFF; V: TRBV27; J: TRBJ1-1; length: 13; size: .; D: TRBD1
DNA: TGTGCCAGCAGCTTACAGGGTATAATGAACACTGAAGCTTTCTTT; CDR3: CASSLQGIMNTEAFF; V: TRBV7-6; J: TRBJ1-1; length: 15; size: .; D: .
DNA: TGTGCCAGCAGGCTAGAGGGGGATACGCAGTATTTT; CDR3: CASRLEGDTQYF; V: TRBV6-6; J: TRBJ2-3; length: 12; size: .; D: .
DNA: TGTGCCAGCAGTTGGACTAGCGGGGGGTTGTCAGATACGCAGTATTTT; CDR3: CASSWTSGGLSDTQYF; V: TRBV27; J: TRBJ2-3; length: 16; size: .; D: TRBD2
DNA: TGTGCCAGCAGTACAGGGATTTTCGACTCCTACGAGCAGTACTTC; CDR3: CASSTGIFDSYEQYF; V: TRBV27; J: TRBJ2-7; length: 15; size: .; D: .
DNA: TGTGCCAGCAGCTTAGGGGGCCCAGAGACCCAGTACTTC; CDR3: CASSLGGPETQYF; V: TRBV7-8; J: TRBJ2-5; length: 13; size: .; D: .
DNA: TGTGCCATCGGGCAGGAGGACACCGGGGAGCTGTTTTTT; CDR3: CAIGQEDTGELFF; V: TRBV10-3; J: TRBJ2-2; length: 13; size: many; D: .
DNA: TGTGCCAGCACCCCTGGGCGGGGGGCCCTAGAGACCCAGTACTTC; CDR3: CASTPGRGALETQYF; V: TRBV7-7; J: TRBJ2-5; length: 15; size: .; D: TRBD2
DNA: TGTGCCAGCAGCCCCCGACTAGCGGGATGGAACATTCAGTACTTC; CDR3: CASSPRLAGWNIQYF; V: TRBV7-9; J: TRBJ2-4; length: 15; size: .; D: TRBD2
DNA: TGTGCCAGCAGCCAAGAAGGTGGTGGGGCCAACGTCCTGACTTTC; CDR3: CASSQEGGGANVLTF; V: TRBV14; J: TRBJ2-6; length: 15; size: few; D: .
DNA: TGCGCCAGCAGCAAGAGCGACGCCTACGAGCAGTACTTC; CDR3: CASSKSDAYEQYF; V: TRBV4-1; J: TRBJ2-7; length: 13; size: .; D: .
DNA: TGCGCCAGCAGCTCACCGGGACAGGGGGCGGGTGGCTACACCTTC; CDR3: CASSSPGQGAGGYTF; V: TRBV5-1; J: TRBJ1-2; length: 15; size: .; D: TRBD1
DNA: TGTGCCAGCATCGCCCCGGGGGACACTGAAGCTTTCTTT; CDR3: CASIAPGDTEAFF; V: TRBV28; J: TRBJ1-1; length: 13; size: .; D: .
DNA: TGTGCCAGCAGCTTAGGTATCACGGGGGATACGCAGTATTTT; CDR3: CASSLGITGDTQYF; V: TRBV7-9; J: TRBJ2-3; length: 14; size: .; D: .
DNA: TGCAGCGTTGAAGAACAGGGAGGGTATGGCTACACCTTC; CDR3: CSVEEQGGYGYTF; V: TRBV29-1; J: TRBJ1-2; length: 13; size: .; D: .
DNA: TGCAGCGTTGAATCCGGACAGGGGGTACTCGAGCAGTACTTC; CDR3: CSVESGQGVLEQYF; V: TRBV29-1; J: TRBJ2-7; length: 14; size: once; D: TRBD1
DNA: TGTGCCAGCAGTTTAGGACAGACCTACGAGCAGTACTTC; CDR3: CASSLGQTYEQYF; V: TRBV2; J: TRBJ2-7; length: 13; size: .; D: .
DNA: TGTGCCAGCAAAGCGAGCCATTCCTACAATGAGCAGTTCTTC; CDR3: CASKASHSYNEQFF; V: TRBV6-5; J: TRBJ2-1; length: 14; size: few; D: .
DNA: TGTGCCAGCAGCCCGGGGACAGGGGGTAACTACGAGCAGTACTTC; CDR3: CASSPGTGGNYEQYF; V: TRBV13; J: TRBJ2-7; length: 15; size: .; D: TRBD1
DNA: TGCGCCAGCAGCTTCAACGGCGGCACTGAAGCTTTCTTT; CDR3: CASSFNGGTEAFF; V: TRBV4-1; J: TRBJ1-1; length: 13; size: .; D: .
DNA: TGCGCCAGCAGCCAGGACACCTCCACAGATACGCAGTATTTT; CDR3: CASSQDTSTDTQYF; V: TRBV4-3; J: TRBJ2-3; length: 14; size: .; D: .
DNA: TGCAGCGTTTATGGGACAGCATTGCGCCATGAAGCTTTCTTT; CDR3: CSVYGTALRHEAFF; V: TRBV29-1; J: TRBJ1-1; length: 14; size: few; D: TRBD1
DNA: TGTGCCAGCAGCCCCGGGACTTTACACGGTGAGGAGCAGTTCTTC; CDR3: CASSPGTLHGEEQFF; V: TRBV7-9; J: TRBJ2-1; length: 15; size: once; D: .
DNA: TGTGCCAGCAGTTTAGTAGCGGGAGGGCCGGGGAATGAGCAGTTCTTC; CDR3: CASSLVAGGPGNEQFF; V: TRBV28; J: TRBJ2-1; length: 16; size: .; D: TRBD2
DNA: TGTGCCGCCGCTCAGGACAGGACCCCCTACGAGCAGTACTTC; CDR3: CAAAQDRTPYEQYF; V: TRBV7-9; J: TRBJ2-7; length: 14; size: few; D: TRBD1
DNA: TGTGCCAGCAGCTTGGCTGGGACAGGCGGAGAGGGCTACACCTTC; CDR3: CASSLAGTGGEGYTF; V: TRBV5-4; J: TRBJ1-2; length: 15; size: .; D: TRBD1
DNA: TGTGCCAGCAGCCGTGCTAGGACCGGGGAGCTGTTTTTT; CDR3: CASSRARTGELFF; V: TRBV6-5; J: TRBJ2-2; length: 13; size: .; D: .
DNA: TGTGCCAGCAGCCCAGGGGGTTGGGATCAGCCCCAGCATTTT; CDR3: CASSPGGWDQPQHF; V: TRBV5-6; J: TRBJ1-5; length: 14; size: .; D: TRBD1
DNA: TGTGCCACCAGCAGAGATCGAATGACCGGGGAGCTGTTTTTT; CDR3: CATSRDRMTGELFF; V: TRBV15; J: TRBJ2-2; length: 14; size: .; D: .
DNA: TGTGGGTTCGAAGAAACTCCAACTAATGAAAAACTGTTTTTT; CDR3: CGFEETPTNEKLFF; V: TRBV2; J: TRBJ1-4; length: 14; size: .; D: .
DNA: TGCGCCAGCAGCGCCGGGATCCCTTACACAGATACGCAGTATTTT; CDR3: CASSAGIPYTDTQYF; V: TRBV5-1; J: TRBJ2-3; length: 15; size: .; D: .
DNA: TGCAGCGTTGAAGAAGGCGAGGGGGACTCCTACAATGAGCAGTTCTTC; CDR3: CSVEEGEGDSYNEQFF; V: TRBV29-1; J: TRBJ2-1; length: 16; size: .; D: .